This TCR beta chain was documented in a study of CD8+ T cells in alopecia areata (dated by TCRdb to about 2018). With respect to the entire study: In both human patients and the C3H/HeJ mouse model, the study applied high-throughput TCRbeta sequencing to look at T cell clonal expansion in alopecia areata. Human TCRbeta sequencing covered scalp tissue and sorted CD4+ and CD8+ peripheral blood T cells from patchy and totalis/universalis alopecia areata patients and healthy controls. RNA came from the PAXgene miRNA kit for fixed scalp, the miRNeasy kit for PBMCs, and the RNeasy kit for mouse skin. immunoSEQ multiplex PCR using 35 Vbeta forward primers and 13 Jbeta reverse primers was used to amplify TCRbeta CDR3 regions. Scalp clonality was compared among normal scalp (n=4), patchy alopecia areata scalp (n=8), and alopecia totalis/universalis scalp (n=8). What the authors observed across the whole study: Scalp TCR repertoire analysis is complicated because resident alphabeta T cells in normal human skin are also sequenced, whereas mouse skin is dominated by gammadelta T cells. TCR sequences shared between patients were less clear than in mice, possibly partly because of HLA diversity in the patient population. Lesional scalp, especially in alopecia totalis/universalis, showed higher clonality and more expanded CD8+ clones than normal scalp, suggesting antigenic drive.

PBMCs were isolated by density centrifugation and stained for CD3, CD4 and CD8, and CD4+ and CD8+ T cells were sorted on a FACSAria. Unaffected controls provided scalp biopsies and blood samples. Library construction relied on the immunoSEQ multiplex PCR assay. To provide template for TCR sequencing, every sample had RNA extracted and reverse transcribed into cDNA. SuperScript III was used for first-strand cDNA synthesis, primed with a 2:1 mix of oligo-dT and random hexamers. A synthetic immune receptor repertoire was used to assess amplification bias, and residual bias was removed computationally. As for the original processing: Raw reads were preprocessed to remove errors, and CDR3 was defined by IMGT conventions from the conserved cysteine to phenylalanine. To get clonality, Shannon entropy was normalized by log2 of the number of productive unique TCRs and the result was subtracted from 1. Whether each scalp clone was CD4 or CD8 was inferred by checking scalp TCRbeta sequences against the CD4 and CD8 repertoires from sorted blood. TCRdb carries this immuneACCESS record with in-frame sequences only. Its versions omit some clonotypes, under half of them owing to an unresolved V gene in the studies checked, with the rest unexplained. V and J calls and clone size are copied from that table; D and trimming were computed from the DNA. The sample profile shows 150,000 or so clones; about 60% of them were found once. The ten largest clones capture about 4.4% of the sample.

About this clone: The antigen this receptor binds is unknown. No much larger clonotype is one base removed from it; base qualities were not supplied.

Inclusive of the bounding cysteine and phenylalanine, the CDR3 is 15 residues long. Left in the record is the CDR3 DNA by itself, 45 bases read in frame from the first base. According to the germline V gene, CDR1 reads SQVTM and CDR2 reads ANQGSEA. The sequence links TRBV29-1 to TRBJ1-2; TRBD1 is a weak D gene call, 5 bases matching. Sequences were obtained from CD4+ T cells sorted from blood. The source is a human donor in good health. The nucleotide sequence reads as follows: TGCAGTTTTCGGGACGCCGGTAGTAGTAACTATGGCTACACCTTC. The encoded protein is CSFRDAGSSNYGYTF.